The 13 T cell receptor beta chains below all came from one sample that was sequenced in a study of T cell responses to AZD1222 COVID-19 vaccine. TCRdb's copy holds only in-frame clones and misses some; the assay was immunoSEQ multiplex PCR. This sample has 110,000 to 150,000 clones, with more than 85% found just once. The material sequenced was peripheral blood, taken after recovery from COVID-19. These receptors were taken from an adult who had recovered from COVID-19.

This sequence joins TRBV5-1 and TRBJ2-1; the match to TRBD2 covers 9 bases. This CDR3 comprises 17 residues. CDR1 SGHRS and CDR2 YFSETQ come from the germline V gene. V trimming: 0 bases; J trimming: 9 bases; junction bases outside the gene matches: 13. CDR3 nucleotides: TGCGCCAGCAGCTTGGGGCCTAGCGGGAAGTATCAGGGTGAGCAGTTCTTC. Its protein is CASSLGPSGKYQGEQFF.

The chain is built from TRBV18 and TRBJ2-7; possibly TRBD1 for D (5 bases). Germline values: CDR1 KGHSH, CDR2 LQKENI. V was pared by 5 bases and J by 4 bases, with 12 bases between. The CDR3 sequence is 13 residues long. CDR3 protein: CASSETATYEQYF. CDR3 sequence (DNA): TGTGCCAGCTCAGAGACAGCAACGTACGAGCAGTACTTC.

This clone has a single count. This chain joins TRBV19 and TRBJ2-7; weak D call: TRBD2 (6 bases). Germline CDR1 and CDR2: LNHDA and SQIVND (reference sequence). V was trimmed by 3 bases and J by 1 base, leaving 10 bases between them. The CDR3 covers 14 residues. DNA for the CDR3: TGTGCCAGTAGTATTACGGGGGTATCCTACGAGCAGTACTTC. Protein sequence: CASSITGVSYEQYF.

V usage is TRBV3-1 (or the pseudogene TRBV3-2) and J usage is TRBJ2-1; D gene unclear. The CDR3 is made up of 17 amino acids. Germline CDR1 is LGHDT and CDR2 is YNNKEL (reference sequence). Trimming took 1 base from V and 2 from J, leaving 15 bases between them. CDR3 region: CASSQAPRRQAYNEQFF. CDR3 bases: TGTGCCAGCAGCCAAGCCCCCAGGCGTCAGGCCTACAATGAGCAGTTCTTC.

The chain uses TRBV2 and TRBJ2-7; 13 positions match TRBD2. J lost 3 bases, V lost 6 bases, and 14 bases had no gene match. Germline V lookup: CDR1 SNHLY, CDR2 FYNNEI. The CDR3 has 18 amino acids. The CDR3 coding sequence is TGTGCCAGCAGCTACACCGAGGGACTAGCGGGGACGATCTACGAGCAGTACTTC. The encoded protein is CASSYTEGLAGTIYEQYF.

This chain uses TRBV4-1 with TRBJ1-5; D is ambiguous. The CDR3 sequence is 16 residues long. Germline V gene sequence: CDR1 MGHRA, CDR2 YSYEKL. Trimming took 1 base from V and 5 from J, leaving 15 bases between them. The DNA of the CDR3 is TGCGCCAGCAGCCAAGGGGTTGGAGGTCGGGATCAGCCCCAGCATTTT. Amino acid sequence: CASSQGVGGRDQPQHF.

The CDR3 reads CASSLGGRGEQYF. In DNA, the CDR3 is TGTGCCAGCAGCTTAGGGGGGCGCGGCGAGCAGTACTTC. The chain combines TRBV13 with TRBJ2-7; the D gene is possibly TRBD1 (5 bases). CDR3 length equals 13 residues. CDR1 PRHDT and CDR2 FYEKMQ come from the germline V gene (reference sequence). The ends were cut back, 0 bases at V and 6 bases at J, with 9 bases in the middle.

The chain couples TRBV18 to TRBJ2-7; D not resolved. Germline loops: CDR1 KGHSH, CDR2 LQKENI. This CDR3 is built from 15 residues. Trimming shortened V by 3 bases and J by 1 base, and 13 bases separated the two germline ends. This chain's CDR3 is CASSPSASKSYEQYF. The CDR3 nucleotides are TGTGCCAGCTCACCGTCAGCTTCAAAATCCTACGAGCAGTACTTC.

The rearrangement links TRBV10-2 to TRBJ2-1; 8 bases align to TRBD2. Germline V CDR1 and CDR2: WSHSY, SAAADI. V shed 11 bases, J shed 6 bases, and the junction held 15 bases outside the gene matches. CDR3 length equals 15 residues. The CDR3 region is CAAQISTGGPNEQFF. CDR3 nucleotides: TGCGCCGCACAAATTAGCACGGGAGGGCCCAATGAGCAGTTCTTC.

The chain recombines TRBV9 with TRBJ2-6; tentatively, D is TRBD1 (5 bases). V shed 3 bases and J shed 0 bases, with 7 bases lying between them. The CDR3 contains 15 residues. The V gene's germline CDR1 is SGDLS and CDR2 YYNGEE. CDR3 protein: CASSARDSGANVLTF. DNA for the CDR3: TGTGCCAGCAGCGCCAGGGACTCTGGGGCCAACGTCCTGACTTTC.

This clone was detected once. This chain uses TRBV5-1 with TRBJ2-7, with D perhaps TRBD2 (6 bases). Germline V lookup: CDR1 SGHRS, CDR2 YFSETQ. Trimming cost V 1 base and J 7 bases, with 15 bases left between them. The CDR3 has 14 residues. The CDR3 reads CASSLLSTAGEQYF. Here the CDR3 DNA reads TGCGCCAGCAGCTTGTTATCGACGGCGGGGGAGCAGTACTTC.

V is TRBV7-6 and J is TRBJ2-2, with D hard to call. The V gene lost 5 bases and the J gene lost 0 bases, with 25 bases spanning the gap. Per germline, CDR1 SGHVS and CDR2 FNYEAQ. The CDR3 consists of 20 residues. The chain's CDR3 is CASSGEPARYRTTNTGELFF. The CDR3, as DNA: TGTGCCAGCAGCGGGGAACCTGCCCGATATCGGACGACGAACACCGGGGAGCTGTTTTTT. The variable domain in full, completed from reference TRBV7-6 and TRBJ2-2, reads GAGVSQSPRYKVTKRGQDVALRCDPISGHVSLYWYRQALGQGPEFLTYFNYEAQQDKSGLPNDRFSAERPEGSISTLTIQRTEQRDSAMYRCASSGEPARYRTTNTGELFFGEGSRLTVL.

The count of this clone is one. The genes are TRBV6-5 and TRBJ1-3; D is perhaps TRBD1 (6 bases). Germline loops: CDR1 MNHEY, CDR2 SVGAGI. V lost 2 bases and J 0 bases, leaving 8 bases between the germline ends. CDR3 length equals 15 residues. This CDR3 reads CASSYGGRSGNTIYF. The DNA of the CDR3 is TGTGCCAGCAGTTACGGGGGGCGCTCTGGAAACACCATATATTTT.